Listed below are T cell receptor beta chains from one sample, sequenced in a study of T cell responses to AZD1222 COVID-19 vaccine. Assay: immunoSEQ multiplex PCR; the TCRdb copy retains only in-frame clones and omits some. The sample records about 140,000 clones, 92% being singletons. This specimen was peripheral blood, taken on day 0 of AZD1222 vaccination. Receptors originate from an adult in good health. Both conserved end residues are trimmed from each CDR3. Expanded clones are given a class, and other clones once, few, many or no size at all.

clone_size	v_call	j_call	cdr3_aa
.	TRBV11-3	TRBJ2-5	ASSSAVRGGQETQY
once	TRBV15	TRBJ1-5	ATSRLGGQPQH
.	TRBV11-2	TRBJ2-3	ASSLQGWRADTQY
once	TRBV11-2	TRBJ1-1	ASSSTGGVTEAF
.	TRBV9	TRBJ1-6	ASSSQNSPLH
.	TRBV7-9	TRBJ2-3	ASSLREGDTQY
.	TRBV27	TRBJ2-3	ASSSLARGADTQY
.	TRBV6-5	TRBJ2-2	ATGLASGTGELF
.	TRBV30	TRBJ2-7	AWSTGTSGRADYEQY
.	TRBV9	TRBJ2-7	ASSVGPKDSYEQY
.	TRBV29-1	TRBJ2-3	SSSGGSRGTDTQY
.	TRBV3-1/TRBV3-2	TRBJ1-3	ASSPVSSGNTIY
.	TRBV5-1	TRBJ1-3	ASSLVPPRNSGNTIY
few	TRBV6-4	TRBJ2-3	ASSDGLLSTDTQY
.	TRBV11-3	TRBJ1-1	ASSLGGTGIHNTEAF
.	TRBV5-1	TRBJ2-5	ASSSIIQETQY